This TCR beta chain was sequenced in a study of T cells after posttransplantation cyclophosphamide. TCRdb keeps only in-frame clones here, not all; method: immunoSEQ multiplex PCR. The sample has some 7,100 clones, approximately 85% seen once. Findings and limits, study-wide: Recipient CMV seropositivity and CMV reactivation strongly tracked TRB clonality.

Trimming removed 3 bases from V and 4 bases from J, with 8 bases in between. Looked up from germline, CDR1 is SGHRS and CDR2 is YFSETQ. The CDR3 covers 13 residues. Treatment was busulfan-fludarabine conditioning, a marrow graft, and cyclophosphamide on days +3 and +4. In this sample, this clone turned up once. The target antigen is unknown. The chain couples TRBV5-1 to TRBJ2-1; tentatively, D is TRBD1 (6 bases). This receptor was taken from a female patient aged 35-55 years who received an allogeneic stem cell transplant from a related donor, was CMV-positive, and had no GVHD. A share of the T cells may be of graft donor origin. The material sequenced was CD4+ T cells sorted from blood, taken around 1,100 days after allogeneic stem cell transplant with posttransplant cyclophosphamide. CDR3 residues: CASSSQGYNEQFF. The CDR3 DNA sequence: TGCGCCAGCAGCTCACAGGGTTACAATGAGCAGTTCTTC.